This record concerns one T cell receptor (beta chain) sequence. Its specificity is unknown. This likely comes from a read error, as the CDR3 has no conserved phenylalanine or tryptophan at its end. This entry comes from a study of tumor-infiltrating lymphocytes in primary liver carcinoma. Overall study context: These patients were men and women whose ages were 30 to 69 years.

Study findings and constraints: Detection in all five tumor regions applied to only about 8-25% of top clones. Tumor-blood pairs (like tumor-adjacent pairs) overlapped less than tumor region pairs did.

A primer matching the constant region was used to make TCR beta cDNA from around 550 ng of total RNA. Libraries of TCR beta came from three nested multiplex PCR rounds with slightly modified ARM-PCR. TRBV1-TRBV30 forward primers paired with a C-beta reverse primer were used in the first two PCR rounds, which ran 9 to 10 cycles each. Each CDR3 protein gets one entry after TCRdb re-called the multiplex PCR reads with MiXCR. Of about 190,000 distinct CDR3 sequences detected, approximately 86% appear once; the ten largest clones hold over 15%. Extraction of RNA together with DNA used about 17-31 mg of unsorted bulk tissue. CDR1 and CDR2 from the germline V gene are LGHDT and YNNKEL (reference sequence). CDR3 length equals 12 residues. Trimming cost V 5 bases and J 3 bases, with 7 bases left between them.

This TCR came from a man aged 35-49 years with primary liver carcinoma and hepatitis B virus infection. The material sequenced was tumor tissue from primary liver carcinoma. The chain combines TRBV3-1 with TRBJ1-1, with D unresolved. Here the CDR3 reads CASSNGYTEAFI. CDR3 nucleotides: TGTGCCAGCAGCAATGGGTACACTGAAGCTTTCATT.